This entry is about one T cell receptor beta chain. What it binds is not known. The V gene end was trimmed by 5 bases and the J gene end by 2 bases; junction bases not matched to a gene: 3. The CDR3 sequence is 14 residues long. Germline V gene sequence: CDR1 MDHEN, CDR2 SYDVKM. In the PCR, 60 Vbeta and 13 Jbeta primers were used. The table came from immunoSEQ multiplex PCR; TCRdb's copy has only in-frame clones and leaves some out. The repertoire holds 150,000 to 200,000 clones, with around 86% as singletons. The sample comes from a study of cytomegalovirus exposure and HLA in healthy donors. Study-wide results and caveats: In vitro confirmation showed a few CMV-associated chains to be CMV antigen specific. When analyzed later, a missense DCLRE1C variant was found to be linked to TCR beta V- and J-gene trimming. A few V segments could not be told apart, such as TRBV6-2 and TRBV6-3, and were left out.

The origin of this receptor is a man aged 50-60 years in good health and CMV-seropositive. The chain joins TRBV28 to TRBJ1-2; 9 bases agree with TRBD1. Sequencing was done on a sample of PBMCs. CDR3 coding DNA: TGTGCCAGCAGTACAGGGGGCCAAAACTATGGCTACACCTTC. Protein product: CASSTGGQNYGYTF.